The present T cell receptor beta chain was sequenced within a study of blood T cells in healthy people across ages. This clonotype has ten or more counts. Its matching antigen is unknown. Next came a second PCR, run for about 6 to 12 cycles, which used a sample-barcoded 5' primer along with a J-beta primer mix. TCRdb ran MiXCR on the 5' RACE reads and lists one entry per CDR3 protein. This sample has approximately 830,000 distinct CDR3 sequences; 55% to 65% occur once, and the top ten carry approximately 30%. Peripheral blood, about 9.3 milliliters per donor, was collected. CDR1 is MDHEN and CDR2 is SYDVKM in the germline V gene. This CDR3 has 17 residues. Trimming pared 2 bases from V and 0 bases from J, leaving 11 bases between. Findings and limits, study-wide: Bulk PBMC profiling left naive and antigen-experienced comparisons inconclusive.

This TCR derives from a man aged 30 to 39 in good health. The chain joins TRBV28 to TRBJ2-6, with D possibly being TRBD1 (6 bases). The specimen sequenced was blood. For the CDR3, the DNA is TGTGCCAGCAGTTTAAGGGACATCTACTCTGGGGCCAACGTCCTGACTTTC. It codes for CASSLRDIYSGANVLTF.